The 23 T cell receptor beta chains reported below all come from one sample, sequenced in a study of blood T cells in healthy people across ages. The use of a sample-barcoded 5' primer and a J-beta primer mix characterized a second PCR of roughly 6 to 11 cycles. Each CDR3 protein gets one entry after TCRdb re-called the 5' RACE reads with MiXCR. The sample has about 970,000 distinct CDR3 sequences, about 53% seen once. Sequenced: blood. These TCRs come from an older woman in good health.

V and J are TRBV19 and TRBJ2-7; 9 bases fit TRBD2. Trimming removed 5 bases from V and 2 bases from J; junction bases left unmatched: 16. The CDR3 spans 18 residues. Per germline, CDR1 LNHDA and CDR2 SQIVND (reference sequence). In nucleotides, the CDR3 is TGTGCCAGTAGTTTAGTAGCGGGAGTTCCTCTAATCGCCTACGAGCAGTACTTC. Translating gives CASSLVAGVPLIAYEQYF.

This clonotype appeared many times. The chain couples TRBV7-2 to TRBJ2-7, with D unclear. The germline V and J ends were trimmed by 0 bases and 2 bases, with 8 bases remaining between them. Germline assignment: CDR1 SGHTA and CDR2 FQGNSA. CDR3 length: 14 amino acids. CDR3: CASSLALLAYEQYF. Here the CDR3 DNA reads TGTGCCAGCAGCTTAGCTCTGCTGGCCTACGAGCAGTACTTC. Based on the CDR3 plus reference TRBV7-2 and TRBJ2-7, the full variable domain is GAGVSQSPSNKVTEKGKDVELRCDPISGHTALYWYRQSLGQGLEFLIYFQGNSAPDKSGLPSDRFSAERTGGSVSTLTIQRTQQEDSAVYLCASSLALLAYEQYFGPGTRLTVT.

This clonotype was seen a handful of times. The chain is built from TRBV14 and TRBJ2-1; D remains unclear. Germline V gives CDR1 SGHDN, CDR2 FVKESK. CDR3 length: 13 residues. V gave up 0 bases and J gave up 12 bases, with 12 bases separating them. CDR3 sequence reads: CASSQDRYRAQFF. CDR3 nucleotides: TGTGCCAGCAGCCAAGATAGGTACCGGGCGCAGTTCTTC.

The gene calls are TRBV4-1 and TRBJ2-1, with 9 nucleotides matching TRBD1. This CDR3 comprises 16 residues. Trimming removed 0 bases from V and 6 bases from J; junction bases left unmatched: 6. The V gene's germline CDR1 is MGHRA and CDR2 YSYEKL. CDR3 nucleotide sequence: TGCGCCAGCAGCCAAGATAGAACAGGGGGCCTCAATGAGCAGTTCTTC. Its protein is CASSQDRTGGLNEQFF.

This sequence joins TRBV28 and TRBJ2-4, with D tentatively TRBD1 (6 bases). Trimming stripped 8 bases from V and 9 bases from J, with 23 bases between. CDR1 is MDHEN, CDR2 SYDVKM, per germline. This CDR3 contains 15 residues. The CDR3 sequence: CASARGTGYGGIQYF. The DNA for the CDR3 is TGTGCCAGCGCCAGGGGAACAGGGTACGGAGGCATTCAGTACTTC.

A single count supports this clonotype. The V call is TRBV28, the J call TRBJ2-7; no clear D gene. This CDR3 has 14 residues. Germline values: CDR1 MDHEN, CDR2 SYDVKM. Trimming cost V 6 bases and J 3 bases, with 15 bases left between them. In nucleotides, the CDR3 is TGTGCCAGCAGGGTAGGGTCAGGAATCTACGAGCAGTACTTC. The encoded protein is CASRVGSGIYEQYF.

This chain links TRBV6-1 with TRBJ2-1; 8 bases fit TRBD2. Germline V CDR1 and CDR2: MNHNS, SASEGT. This CDR3 is 18 amino acids long. Trimming removed 3 bases from V and 1 base from J; junction bases left unmatched: 11. The CDR3: CASSDVAGPTLSYNEQFF. The CDR3, as DNA: TGTGCCAGCAGTGATGTAGCGGGACCAACCCTTTCCTACAATGAGCAGTTCTTC.

This chain joins TRBV20-1 and TRBJ2-2, with 7 positions matching TRBD1. V shed 4 bases, J shed 3 bases, and the junction held 11 bases outside the gene matches. This CDR3 is 16 amino acids long. CDR1 is DFQATT, CDR2 SNEGSKA, per germline (reference sequence). This chain's CDR3 is CSATVQGQRDTGELFF. The CDR3 DNA follows: TGCAGTGCTACGGTCCAGGGACAGAGAGACACCGGGGAGCTGTTTTTT.

The chain recombines TRBV20-1 with TRBJ2-1; TRBD2 matches 7 bases. The V segment lost 7 bases and the J segment 13 bases; nucleotides outside the gene matches: 7. Germline V lookup: CDR1 DFQATT, CDR2 SNEGSKA (reference sequence). The CDR3 length is 10 residues. CDR3 sequence (DNA): TGCAGTGTAGGGAGGGAGACCCAGTTCTTC. It codes for CSVGRETQFF.

The genes are TRBV5-1 and TRBJ2-1; 8 positions agree with TRBD2. Per germline, CDR1 SGHRS and CDR2 YFSETQ. The CDR3 contains 14 residues. The V segment lost 7 bases and the J segment 3 bases; nucleotides outside the gene matches: 6. The CDR3 DNA reads TGCGCCAGCTGCACTAGCGGAGTCTACAATGAGCAGTTCTTC. The encoded protein is CASCTSGVYNEQFF.

This clonotype was seen a few times. The chain has TRBV2 and TRBJ2-2; tentatively, D is TRBD1 (6 bases). V gave up 2 bases and J gave up 1 base, with 8 bases separating them. Germline CDR1 and CDR2: SNHLY and FYNNEI. This CDR3 has 15 residues. The CDR3 is CASSEQGRNTGELFF. The CDR3 region has the DNA TGTGCCAGCAGTGAACAGGGGAGGAACACCGGGGAGCTGTTTTTT.

This chain connects TRBV10-3 to TRBJ2-5, with a tentative D call TRBD2 (6 bases). Per the germline V gene, CDR1 is ENHRY and CDR2 is SYGVKD. The ends were cut back, 6 bases at V and 3 bases at J, with 20 bases in the middle. The CDR3 is 16 residues long. The chain's CDR3 is CAISDYGAEREETQYF. In DNA form, the CDR3 reads TGTGCCATCAGCGATTATGGGGCGGAGCGGGAAGAGACCCAGTACTTC.

The chain couples TRBV20-1 to TRBJ2-4; TRBD2 might be the D (6 bases). V shed 6 bases and J shed 0 bases, with 12 bases lying between them. The V gene's germline CDR1 is DFQATT and CDR2 SNEGSKA (reference sequence). This CDR3 is built from 14 residues. CDR3 coding DNA: TGCAGTGCACCTCAGGGACTAGCCAAAAACATTCAGTACTTC. Protein product: CSAPQGLAKNIQYF.

The J gene is TRBJ2-7, the V gene TRBV9; 9 nucleotides match TRBD1. V shed 4 bases and J 4 bases; nucleotides not matched to a gene: 6. The CDR3 consists of 14 residues. Per germline, CDR1 SGDLS and CDR2 YYNGEE. The CDR3 DNA sequence: TGTGCCAGCAGCTTTGGGGACAGGGAGTACGAGCAGTACTTC. This encodes CASSFGDREYEQYF.

This clonotype was seen once. This sequence joins TRBV20-1 and TRBJ1-2; TRBD1 agrees at 7 bases. Germline V CDR1 and CDR2: DFQATT, SNEGSKA (reference sequence). The CDR3 loop spans 12 amino acids. The trim removed 6 bases at V and 5 bases at J, leaving 6 bases unmatched. The DNA of the CDR3 is TGCAGTGCCCCCACAGGGGAATATGGCTACACCTTC. Amino acid sequence: CSAPTGEYGYTF.

The chain recombines TRBV11-2 with TRBJ2-4; D ambiguous. The CDR3 runs 15 residues. Germline values: CDR1 SGHAT, CDR2 FQNNGV. The V end was cut by 0 bases, the J end by 4 bases, with 10 bases between. CDR3: CASSLDPVVKNIQYF. In DNA form, the CDR3 reads TGTGCCAGCAGCTTAGATCCTGTCGTAAAAAACATTCAGTACTTC.

This clonotype has ten or more counts. This chain links TRBV4-1 with TRBJ1-4; 7 nucleotides match TRBD1. J lost 5 bases, V lost 4 bases, and 10 bases had no gene match. Germline V gene lookup returns CDR1 MGHRA and CDR2 YSYEKL. The CDR3 length is 16 residues. CDR3 in amino acids: CASSPGQAGVNEKLFF. CDR3 DNA sequence: TGCGCCAGCAGCCCCGGACAGGCCGGAGTCAATGAAAAACTGTTTTTT.

The chain carries TRBV20-1 and TRBJ1-6; D not resolved. Trimming shortened V by 5 bases and J by 10 bases, and 9 bases separated the two germline ends. The CDR3 is 11 amino acids. CDR1 is DFQATT, CDR2 SNEGSKA, per germline (reference sequence). CDR3 amino acids: CSAPLGSPLHF. Here the CDR3 DNA reads TGCAGTGCTCCCCTGGGGTCACCCCTCCACTTT.

There are a few counts of this clonotype. The genes are TRBV12-3 or TRBV12-4 and TRBJ2-2; the match to TRBD1 covers 8 bases. The trim removed 3 bases at V and 6 bases at J, leaving 6 bases unmatched. CDR3 length: 15 amino acids. CDR3 DNA: TGTGCCAGCAGTTTGTTGCAGGGGGCCCCCGGGGAGCTGTTTTTT. The encoded protein is CASSLLQGAPGELFF.

To note about this clonotype: The germline gene is not matched at one end of the junction; a read error may be the cause. The gene calls are TRBV11-1 and TRBJ2-6; D might be TRBD1 or TRBD2, each matching 6 bases. The CDR3 is 16 amino acids. CDR1 and CDR2 (germline): SGHAT, FQDESV (reference sequence). CDR3 amino acids: CASSLADSSGANVLTF. The CDR3 bases are TGTGCCAGCAGTTTAGCGGACAGCTCTGGGGCCAACGTCCTGACTTTC.

J is TRBJ2-3 and V is TRBV20-1; 7 bases line up with TRBD2. The ends lost 4 bases at V and 7 bases at J; junction bases unmatched: 11. Per germline, CDR1 DFQATT and CDR2 SNEGSKA (reference sequence). This CDR3 spans 14 amino acids. DNA of the CDR3: TGCAGTGCTAAGAGGACTTGCGGGAGACATACGCAGTATTTT. Protein sequence: CSAKRTCGRHTQYF.

The rearrangement uses TRBV18 and TRBJ2-1; TRBD2 agrees at 11 bases. The CDR3 is 15 residues long. Germline CDR1 and CDR2: KGHSH and LQKENI. V shed 0 bases, J shed 9 bases, and the junction held 4 bases outside the gene matches. The CDR3 is CASSPPASGRSEQFF. For the CDR3, the DNA is TGTGCCAGCTCACCACCGGCTAGCGGGAGGTCTGAGCAGTTCTTC.

The CDR3, as DNA: TGCAGTGCTAGTAGACAGCAAGAGACCCAGTACTTC. Translating gives CSASRQQETQYF. The rearrangement uses TRBV20-1 and TRBJ2-5, with a tentative D call TRBD1 (5 bases). There are 12 residues in the CDR3. With 3 bases removed from V and 2 bases from J, the gap between germline ends came to 7 bases. Per the germline V gene, CDR1 is DFQATT and CDR2 is SNEGSKA (reference sequence).